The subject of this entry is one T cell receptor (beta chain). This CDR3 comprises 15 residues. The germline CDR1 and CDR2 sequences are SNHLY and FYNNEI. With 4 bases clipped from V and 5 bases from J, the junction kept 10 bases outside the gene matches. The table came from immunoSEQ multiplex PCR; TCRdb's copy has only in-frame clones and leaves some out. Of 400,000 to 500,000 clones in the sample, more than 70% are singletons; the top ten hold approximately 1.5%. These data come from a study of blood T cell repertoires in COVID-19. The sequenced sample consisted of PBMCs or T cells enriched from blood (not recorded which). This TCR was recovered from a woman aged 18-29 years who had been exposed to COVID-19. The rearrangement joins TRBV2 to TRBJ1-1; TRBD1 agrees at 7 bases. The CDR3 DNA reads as TGTGCCAGCAGTGCCCTACAGGGGAGTCTGACTGAAGCTTTCTTT. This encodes CASSALQGSLTEAFF.